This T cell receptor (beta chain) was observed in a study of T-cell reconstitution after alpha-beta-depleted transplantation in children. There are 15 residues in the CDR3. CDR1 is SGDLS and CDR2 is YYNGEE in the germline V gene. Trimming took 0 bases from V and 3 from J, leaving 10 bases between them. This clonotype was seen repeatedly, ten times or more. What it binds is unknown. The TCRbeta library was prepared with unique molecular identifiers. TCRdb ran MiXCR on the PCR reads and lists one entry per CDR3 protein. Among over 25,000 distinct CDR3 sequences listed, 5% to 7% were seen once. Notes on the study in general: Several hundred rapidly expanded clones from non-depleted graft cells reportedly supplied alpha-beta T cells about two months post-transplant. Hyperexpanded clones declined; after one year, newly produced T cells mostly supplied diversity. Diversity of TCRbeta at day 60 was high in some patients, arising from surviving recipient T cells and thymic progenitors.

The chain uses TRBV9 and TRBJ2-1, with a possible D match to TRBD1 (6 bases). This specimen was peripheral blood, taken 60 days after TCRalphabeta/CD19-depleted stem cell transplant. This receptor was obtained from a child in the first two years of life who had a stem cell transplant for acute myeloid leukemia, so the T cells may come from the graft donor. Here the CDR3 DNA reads TGTGCCAGCAGCGTAGGAGGGGGTGGCTACAATGAGCAGTTCTTC. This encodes CASSVGGGGYNEQFF. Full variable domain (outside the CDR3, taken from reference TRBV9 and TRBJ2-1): DSGVTQTPKHLITATGQRVTLRCSPRSGDLSVYWYQQSLDQGLQFLIQYYNGEERAKGNILERFSAQQFPDLHSELNLSSLELGDSALYFCASSVGGGGYNEQFFGPGTRLTVL.